Below, 11 T cell receptor beta chains from the same sample are listed, as sequenced in a study of blood T cell repertoires in COVID-19. Sequencing used immunoSEQ multiplex PCR; TCRdb keeps in-frame clones, though not all of them. The profile shows some 70,000 clones, approximately 90% of them singletons. Material: peripheral blood. The receptors derive from a woman over 75 with active COVID-19.

This clone was seen just once. The chain joins TRBV18 to TRBJ2-3; a possible D gene is TRBD1 (5 bases). The CDR3 sequence is 15 residues long. V shed 3 bases and J shed 2 bases, with 12 bases lying between them. Per the germline V gene, CDR1 is KGHSH and CDR2 is LQKENI. The CDR3: CASSPGLGPTDTQYF. The CDR3 DNA follows: TGTGCCAGCTCACCGGGTCTGGGGCCCACAGATACGCAGTATTTT.

The chain combines TRBV11-2 with TRBJ1-1; D might be TRBD1 (5 bases). This CDR3 has 13 amino acids. Trimming shortened V by 7 bases and J by 3 bases, and 12 bases separated the two germline ends. Germline V gene data show CDR1 as SGHAT and CDR2 as FQNNGV. CDR3 coding DNA: TGTGCCAGCAACCGGGCGGGGGACACTGAAGCTTTCTTT. Residues: CASNRAGDTEAFF.

This clone was counted a single time. This chain uses TRBV3-1 (or the pseudogene TRBV3-2) with TRBJ2-1; TRBD2 matches 7 bases. The V and J ends lost 7 bases and 1 base, in that order; junction bases with no gene match: 13. Looked up from germline, CDR1 is LGHDT and CDR2 is YNNKEL (reference sequence). The CDR3 extends over 17 amino acids. CDR3 sequence reads: CASTLFCSGFSYNEQFF. The CDR3 DNA follows: TGTGCCAGCACGCTGTTTTGTAGCGGGTTTTCCTACAATGAGCAGTTCTTC.

This clone was counted a single time. The rearrangement joins TRBV28 to TRBJ2-7; 8 bases match TRBD2. Germline values: CDR1 MDHEN, CDR2 SYDVKM. The CDR3 loop spans 16 amino acids. V was pared by 1 base and J by 2 bases, with 7 bases of the junction left unmatched. CDR3 sequence: CASSLLRTSGAYEQYF. CDR3 nucleotides: TGTGCCAGCAGTTTATTGCGTACTAGCGGAGCCTACGAGCAGTACTTC.

This sequence joins TRBV9 and TRBJ2-3; 11 bases line up with TRBD1. The V gene end was trimmed by 0 bases and the J gene end by 8 bases; junction bases not matched to a gene: 8. Germline CDR1 is SGDLS and CDR2 is YYNGEE. The CDR3 loop spans 16 amino acids. The CDR3 DNA follows: TGTGCCAGCAGCGTAGTCGCGGACAGGGGGCGGGGTACGCAGTATTTT. Protein sequence: CASSVVADRGRGTQYF.

The rearrangement joins TRBV4-1 to TRBJ2-1; a possible D gene is TRBD1 (5 bases). Per the germline V gene, CDR1 is MGHRA and CDR2 is YSYEKL. The CDR3 length is 15 residues. Trimming left V 0 bases short and J 7 bases short, with 13 bases between. The CDR3: CASSQDRQLLNEQFF. The CDR3 region has the DNA TGCGCCAGCAGCCAAGATAGACAGCTCCTGAATGAGCAGTTCTTC.

This clone was observed once. The CDR3 DNA reads as TGTGCCAGCAGTACCCGACAGGGGACAGATACGCAGTATTTT. Translating it yields CASSTRQGTDTQYF. The chain employs TRBV6-6 and TRBJ2-3, with TRBD1 matching over 8 bases. The CDR3 loop spans 14 amino acids. Per germline, CDR1 MNHNY and CDR2 SVGAGI (reference sequence). V dropped 5 bases and J dropped 3; count of bases not matched to a gene: 4.

This rearrangement joins TRBV5-1 to TRBJ1-4; D possibly corresponds to TRBD1 (5 bases). CDR1 SGHRS and CDR2 YFSETQ come from the germline V gene. V lost 3 bases and J lost 5, with 14 bases in between. The CDR3 extends over 15 amino acids. CDR3 sequence: CASSYDSPINEKLFF. In DNA form, the CDR3 reads TGCGCCAGCAGCTACGACAGTCCTATAAATGAAAAACTGTTTTTT.

This clone was observed a handful of times. The chain couples TRBV5-8 to TRBJ1-2; 9 nucleotides match TRBD1. J lost 3 bases, V lost 2 bases, and 5 bases had no gene match. CDR1 and CDR2 (germline): SGHTS, YDEGEE. This CDR3 contains 15 residues. Written as DNA, the CDR3 is TGTGCCAGCAGCTTAGGGACAGGGCATTACTATGGCTACACCTTC. Translated: CASSLGTGHYYGYTF.

CDR3 amino acids: CSASKRQGAGGNTIYF. The CDR3 DNA follows: TGCAGTGCTAGTAAAAGACAGGGGGCTGGGGGAAACACCATATATTTT. The chain uses TRBV20-1 and TRBJ1-3; TRBD1 matches 10 bases. CDR1 is DFQATT, CDR2 SNEGSKA, per germline (reference sequence). There are 16 residues in the CDR3. V lost 3 bases to trimming and J lost 4 bases; unmatched junction nucleotides: 9.

This clone was seen once. The gene calls are TRBV29-1 and TRBJ2-2, with 8 bases matching TRBD2. This CDR3 comprises 13 residues. V lost 6 bases to trimming and J lost 8 bases; unmatched junction nucleotides: 8. In germline, CDR1 is SQVTM, CDR2 ANQGSEA. The CDR3 nucleotides are TGCAGCGTCCACCGGGGGGGTGGAGGGGAGCTGTTTTTT. It is translated as CSVHRGGGGELFF.